The following is a TCR beta chain sequence with its context. The antigen remains unidentified. These data originate in a study of long-term antiretroviral therapy in people with HIV. This CDR3 is 15 amino acids long. V was cut by 7 bases and J by 2 bases, with 17 bases left in between. The germline CDR1 and CDR2 sequences are LNHDA and SQIVND (reference sequence). Study-wide findings and caveats: ART adherence, viral resistance and therapy changes were undocumented. HIV repertoires showed narrower CDR3 length ranges than controls.

An immunoSEQ assay, version v3.0, was performed at survey level. Assay used: immunoSEQ multiplex PCR; TCRdb lists only in-frame clones, some missing. The sample lists about 34,000 clones; 94% were seen once. The chain couples TRBV19 to TRBJ1-1; tentatively, D is TRBD1 (5 bases). The specimen was unsorted PBMCs, collected around 5.3 years after starting antiretroviral therapy. The receptor was isolated from a woman between 45 and 60 years old with HIV. CDR3 coding DNA: TGTGCCAGTAATCCTGACAGCTGGGCAAACACTGAAGCTTTCTTT. Its protein is CASNPDSWANTEAFF.